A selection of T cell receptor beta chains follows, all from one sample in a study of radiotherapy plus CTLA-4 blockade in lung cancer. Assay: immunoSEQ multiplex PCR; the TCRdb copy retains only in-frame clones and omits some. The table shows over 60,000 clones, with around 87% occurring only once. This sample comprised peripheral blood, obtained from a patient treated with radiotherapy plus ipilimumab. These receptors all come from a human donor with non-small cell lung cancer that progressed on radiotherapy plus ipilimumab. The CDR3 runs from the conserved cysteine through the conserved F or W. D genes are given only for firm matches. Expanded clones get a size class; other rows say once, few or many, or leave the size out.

CDR3: CASQLLNYGYTF
DNA: TGTGCCAGTCAGCTCCTTAACTATGGCTACACCTTC
size: once
V: TRBV5-6
D: -
J: TRBJ1-2

CDR3: CARPLGGYTF
DNA: TGTGCCAGGCCCCTTGGTGGCTACACCTTC
size: -
V: TRBV6-1
D: -
J: TRBJ1-2

CDR3: CAWSTRQGRETQYF
DNA: TGTGCCTGGAGTACGCGACAGGGCCGAGAGACCCAGTACTTC
size: -
V: TRBV30
D: TRBD1
J: TRBJ2-5

CDR3: CASSQARTGLEAFF
DNA: TGTGCCAGCAGCCAAGCGAGGACAGGCCTTGAAGCTTTCTTT
size: -
V: TRBV4-2
D: TRBD1
J: TRBJ1-1

CDR3: CASSLAIGGGSGNTIYF
DNA: TGCGCCAGCAGCTTGGCAATAGGGGGCGGCTCTGGAAACACCATATATTTT
size: -
V: TRBV5-1
D: TRBD1
J: TRBJ1-3

CDR3: CATSRDLGLSGYTF
DNA: TGTGCCACCAGCAGAGATCTGGGGTTGTCTGGCTACACCTTC
size: few
V: TRBV15
D: -
J: TRBJ1-2

CDR3: CALQGSEAFF
DNA: TGTGCCTTACAGGGTTCTGAAGCTTTCTTT
size: -
V: TRBV30
D: -
J: TRBJ1-1

CDR3: CASSPDRAVEPQHF
DNA: TGTGCCAGCAGTCCCGACAGGGCGGTAGAGCCCCAGCATTTT
size: -
V: TRBV6-1
D: TRBD1
J: TRBJ1-5

CDR3: CAGGETNTEAFF
DNA: TGTGCCGGGGGGGAGACGAACACTGAAGCTTTCTTT
size: -
V: TRBV28
D: -
J: TRBJ1-1

CDR3: CATSAKDRGNTDTQYF
DNA: TGTGCCACCAGCGCCAAGGACAGGGGGAACACAGATACGCAGTATTTT
size: -
V: TRBV15
D: TRBD1
J: TRBJ2-3

CDR3: CASNLAPNTGELFF
DNA: TGCGCCAGCAACCTAGCGCCCAACACCGGGGAGCTGTTTTTT
size: -
V: TRBV5-1
D: -
J: TRBJ2-2

CDR3: CASSKWRNTGELFF
DNA: TGTGCCAGTAGTAAATGGAGGAACACCGGGGAGCTGTTTTTT
size: -
V: TRBV19
D: -
J: TRBJ2-2

CDR3: CASSAPGTDYEQYF
DNA: TGTGCCAGCAGTGCCCCCGGGACAGACTACGAGCAGTACTTC
size: -
V: TRBV6-1
D: TRBD1
J: TRBJ2-7

CDR3: CASSDSNSGNTIYF
DNA: TGTGCCAGCAGTGACAGCAACTCTGGAAACACCATATATTTT
size: -
V: TRBV28
D: -
J: TRBJ1-3

CDR3: CASSGQVNEQFF
DNA: TGTGCCAGCAGCGGACAGGTGAATGAGCAGTTCTTC
size: -
V: TRBV11-3
D: TRBD1
J: TRBJ2-1

CDR3: CATSRAGADTGELFF
DNA: TGTGCCACCAGCAGAGCAGGGGCGGACACCGGGGAGCTGTTTTTT
size: -
V: TRBV15
D: -
J: TRBJ2-2

CDR3: CASSLVIPETGNTIYF
DNA: TGTGCCAGCAGCTTAGTAATTCCAGAAACTGGAAACACCATATATTTT
size: -
V: TRBV7-6
D: -
J: TRBJ1-3

CDR3: CASSLTGEGQQYF
DNA: TGTGCCAGCAGCTTAACCGGGGAGGGACAGCAGTACTTC
size: -
V: TRBV7-3
D: -
J: TRBJ2-4

CDR3: CATSRGGDYQPQHF
DNA: TGTGCCACCAGCAGAGGGGGGGACTATCAGCCCCAGCATTTT
size: few
V: TRBV15
D: -
J: TRBJ1-5

CDR3: CASSLPLQKTLYGYTF
DNA: TGTGCCAGCAGCTTACCTCTCCAGAAGACCTTGTATGGCTACACCTTC
size: -
V: TRBV7-3
D: -
J: TRBJ1-2

CDR3: CASSLNGRTSTDTQYF
DNA: TGCGCCAGCAGCTTGAATGGACGTACTAGCACAGATACGCAGTATTTT
size: -
V: TRBV5-1
D: -
J: TRBJ2-3

CDR3: CASSLNPPAGGRPQQETQYF
DNA: TGTGCCAGCAGCTTAAACCCGCCGGCGGGAGGACGACCCCAGCAAGAGACCCAGTACTTC
size: -
V: TRBV7-6
D: TRBD2
J: TRBJ2-5

CDR3: CAWSSGSSGELFF
DNA: TGTGCCTGGAGTAGTGGGAGTAGTGGGGAGCTGTTTTTT
size: -
V: TRBV30
D: -
J: TRBJ2-2

CDR3: CASNRRDSSYNEQFF
DNA: TGTGCCAGCAATCGCCGGGACTCCTCCTACAATGAGCAGTTCTTC
size: -
V: TRBV6-1
D: -
J: TRBJ2-1

CDR3: CASRTSGDEQFF
DNA: TGTGCCAGCAGAACGAGCGGGGATGAGCAGTTCTTC
size: -
V: TRBV6-5
D: TRBD2
J: TRBJ2-1

CDR3: CASSSNPQRPGTPSYNEQFF
DNA: TGTGCCAGCAGCTCCAATCCCCAAAGACCCGGGACGCCCTCCTACAATGAGCAGTTCTTC
size: -
V: TRBV7-3
D: -
J: TRBJ2-1

CDR3: CATRLGRANYEQYF
DNA: TGTGCCACGCGTCTGGGGAGGGCCAACTACGAGCAGTACTTC
size: few
V: TRBV28
D: TRBD2
J: TRBJ2-7

CDR3: CASSTAGSTEAFF
DNA: TGTGCCAGTAGTACGGCAGGGAGCACTGAAGCTTTCTTT
size: -
V: TRBV19
D: -
J: TRBJ1-1

CDR3: CAWSSLDWAGYEQYF
DNA: TGTGCCTGGAGTTCCCTGGACTGGGCTGGCTACGAGCAGTACTTC
size: -
V: TRBV30
D: -
J: TRBJ2-7

CDR3: CASSVGGMNTEAFF
DNA: TGTGCCAGCAGCGTGGGCGGGATGAACACTGAAGCTTTCTTT
size: -
V: TRBV9
D: -
J: TRBJ1-1

CDR3: CASSRDGGREKLFF
DNA: TGTGCCAGCAGCCGTGACGGGGGTCGAGAAAAACTGTTTTTT
size: -
V: TRBV5-4
D: -
J: TRBJ1-4

CDR3: CASSKGGGETQYF
DNA: TGTGCCAGCAGCAAAGGAGGAGGAGAGACCCAGTACTTC
size: -
V: TRBV21-1
D: -
J: TRBJ2-5

CDR3: CASSPGATNTGELFF
DNA: TGTGCCAGCAGTCCCGGGGCGACGAACACCGGGGAGCTGTTTTTT
size: -
V: TRBV2
D: -
J: TRBJ2-2

CDR3: CAWSPLGVGYGYTF
DNA: TGTGCCTGGAGTCCCTTGGGCGTGGGCTATGGCTACACCTTC
size: -
V: TRBV30
D: -
J: TRBJ1-2

CDR3: CASSPKRDPNEKLFF
DNA: TGTGCCAGCAGCCCTAAGCGGGACCCTAATGAAAAACTGTTTTTT
size: -
V: TRBV7-9
D: -
J: TRBJ1-4

CDR3: CASSLIGEGEKLFF
DNA: TGTGCCAGCAGTTTAATAGGCGAGGGCGAAAAACTGTTTTTT
size: -
V: TRBV28
D: -
J: TRBJ1-4

CDR3: CASSLVNQDTGELFF
DNA: TGTGCCAGCAGCTTGGTAAATCAAGACACCGGGGAGCTGTTTTTT
size: few
V: TRBV5-4
D: -
J: TRBJ2-2

CDR3: CASGRPGPGELFF
DNA: TGTGCCAGCGGGCGACCCGGGCCCGGGGAGCTGTTTTTT
size: once
V: TRBV27
D: -
J: TRBJ2-2

CDR3: CASRVDRAQPQHF
DNA: TGTGCCAGCAGAGTGGACAGGGCTCAGCCCCAGCATTTT
size: -
V: TRBV6-5
D: TRBD1
J: TRBJ1-5

CDR3: CASSPLPVAGANVLTF
DNA: TGCGCCAGCAGCCCCCTTCCCGTGGCTGGGGCCAACGTCCTGACTTTC
size: -
V: TRBV4-1
D: -
J: TRBJ2-6

CDR3: CASSSGTAWGTEAFF
DNA: TGTGCCAGCAGCTCCGGGACAGCCTGGGGGACTGAAGCTTTCTTT
size: -
V: TRBV9
D: TRBD1
J: TRBJ1-1

CDR3: CASSLTQYTDTQYF
DNA: TGCGCCAGCAGCCTAACCCAGTACACAGATACGCAGTATTTT
size: -
V: TRBV5-1
D: -
J: TRBJ2-3

CDR3: CASSFRPHEQYF
DNA: TGTGCCAGCAGTTTTCGACCCCACGAGCAGTACTTC
size: -
V: TRBV28
D: -
J: TRBJ2-7

CDR3: CASSESIRSYNEQFF
DNA: TGCGCCAGCAGTGAGTCGATCCGATCATACAATGAGCAGTTCTTC
size: -
V: TRBV10-2
D: -
J: TRBJ2-1

CDR3: CASSLSGGADTQYF
DNA: TGCGCCAGCAGCTTGTCAGGGGGCGCAGATACGCAGTATTTT
size: -
V: TRBV5-1
D: TRBD1
J: TRBJ2-3

CDR3: CASSSKAGITDTQYF
DNA: TGTGCCAGCAGCTCAAAGGCGGGAATCACAGATACGCAGTATTTT
size: -
V: TRBV7-3
D: -
J: TRBJ2-3

CDR3: CASSDRDTGELFF
DNA: TGCGCCAGCAGTGACAGGGACACCGGGGAGCTGTTTTTT
size: medium-sized
V: TRBV10-1
D: -
J: TRBJ2-2

CDR3: CASRGGDSYNEQFF
DNA: TGTGCCAGCAGAGGGGGGGACTCCTACAATGAGCAGTTCTTC
size: once
V: TRBV2
D: -
J: TRBJ2-1

CDR3: CASSPSGASGIYNEQFF
DNA: TGTGCCAGCTCACCGTCAGGGGCTAGCGGGATATACAATGAGCAGTTCTTC
size: -
V: TRBV18
D: TRBD2
J: TRBJ2-1

CDR3: CASSPRRGSFNEQFF
DNA: TGTGCCAGCAGCCCGAGGCGCGGGAGTTTCAATGAGCAGTTCTTC
size: -
V: TRBV4-2
D: TRBD2
J: TRBJ2-1

CDR3: CASSLVLQVETQYF
DNA: TGTGCCAGCAGCTTAGTTTTGCAGGTGGAGACCCAGTACTTC
size: -
V: TRBV7-9
D: -
J: TRBJ2-5

CDR3: CASSLVFWRADTQYF
DNA: -
size: -
V: TRBV5-6
D: -
J: TRBJ2-3

CDR3: CASSLDGDRWEAFF
DNA: TGCGCCAGCAGCTTGGACGGGGACAGATGGGAAGCTTTCTTT
size: -
V: TRBV5-1
D: TRBD1
J: TRBJ1-1